These 19 T cell receptor beta chains were sequenced from one sample in a study of blood T cells in healthy people across ages. Through a sample-barcoded 5' primer and a J-beta primer mix, a second PCR was run for roughly 7 to 11 cycles. TCRdb reprocessed the 5' RACE reads via MiXCR and lists one record per CDR3 protein. Here the sample spans some 1.1 million distinct CDR3 sequences, 35% to 40% being singletons. The material sequenced was blood. These receptor sequences come from a man younger than 30 in good health.

The chain joins TRBV20-1 to TRBJ1-4; no reliable D call. The CDR3 length is 17 residues. Trimming left V 6 bases short and J 0 bases short, with 20 bases between. Per germline, CDR1 DFQATT and CDR2 SNEGSKA (reference sequence). The CDR3 loop reads CSATPKDWRATNEKLFF. The CDR3 region has the DNA TGCAGTGCCACCCCCAAGGACTGGCGTGCAACTAATGAAAAACTGTTTTTT.

This clonotype came up a few times. The rearrangement joins TRBV28 to TRBJ2-1, with TRBD1 matching over 8 bases. J gave up 8 bases and V 7 bases, and 4 bases lay outside the gene matches. Germline V gene sequence: CDR1 MDHEN, CDR2 SYDVKM. This CDR3 contains 12 residues. CDR3 nucleotide sequence: TGTGCCAGCACCAGGGGGCTTTATGAGCAGTTCTTC. As protein: CASTRGLYEQFF.

This clonotype appeared a few times. The V gene is TRBV20-1, the J gene TRBJ2-5; 12 bases fit TRBD2. V was clipped by 6 bases and J by 4 bases; unmatched bases: 3. The CDR3 spans 13 residues. In germline, CDR1 is DFQATT, CDR2 SNEGSKA (reference sequence). CDR3 amino acids: CSARTSGVETQYF. DNA of the CDR3: TGCAGTGCCCGGACTAGCGGGGTAGAGACCCAGTACTTC.

The V and J genes are TRBV2 and TRBJ2-1; the D gene is possibly TRBD2 (6 bases). CDR3 length: 15 amino acids. The germline gives CDR1 SNHLY, CDR2 FYNNEI. The V end was cut by 6 bases, the J end by 7 bases, with 19 bases between. The CDR3 sequence is CASREGLLGENEQFF. The CDR3, as DNA: TGTGCCAGCAGGGAGGGACTCCTCGGTGAGAATGAGCAGTTCTTC.

In its sample, this clonotype was seen a few times. The chain carries TRBV2 and TRBJ1-2; no reliable D call. Trimming left V 7 bases short and J 5 bases short, with 8 bases between. CDR1 and CDR2 (germline): SNHLY, FYNNEI. The CDR3 runs 11 residues. This chain's CDR3 is CASMGTYGYTF. CDR3 nucleotide sequence: TGTGCCAGCATGGGAACTTATGGCTACACCTTC.

The chain recombines TRBV27 with TRBJ2-7, with D perhaps matching TRBD1 (5 bases). V gave up 0 bases and J gave up 2 bases, with 14 bases separating them. Per germline, CDR1 MNHEY and CDR2 SMNVEV (reference sequence). The CDR3 spans 16 residues. CDR3 sequence: CASSLSALRDPYEQYF. The CDR3 DNA is TGTGCCAGCAGTTTATCGGCCCTCAGGGATCCCTACGAGCAGTACTTC.

V is TRBV12-3 or TRBV12-4 and J is TRBJ2-5; 8 nucleotides agree with TRBD2. There are 16 residues in the CDR3. The V segment lost 2 bases and the J segment 1 base; nucleotides outside the gene matches: 6. The CDR3 DNA reads as TGTGCCAGCAGTTTACTAGGCGGGGGGCCCCAAGAGACCCAGTACTTC. Translated, it gives CASSLLGGGPQETQYF.

This clonotype appeared a few times. The V and J genes are TRBV7-9 and TRBJ2-2; no clear D gene. The ends were cut back, 5 bases at V and 7 bases at J, with 14 bases in the middle. The germline V gene has CDR1 SEHNR and CDR2 FQNEAQ (reference sequence). This CDR3 contains 14 residues. In DNA, the CDR3 is TGTGCCAGCAGCCCCTCGGTCAATATCGGGGAGCTGTTTTTT. This translates into CASSPSVNIGELFF.

This sequence joins TRBV20-1 and TRBJ1-1, with D hard to call. With 6 bases removed from V and 5 bases from J, the gap between germline ends came to 16 bases. The length of the CDR3 is 13 residues. Per germline, CDR1 DFQATT and CDR2 SNEGSKA (reference sequence). The CDR3 region has the DNA TGCAGTGCACTTAGGACGGGGTGGACTGAAGCTTTCTTT. It translates to CSALRTGWTEAFF.

This clonotype was seen only a few times. The chain links TRBV20-1 to TRBJ1-2; 11 bases are shared with TRBD1. This CDR3 contains 14 residues. CDR1 and CDR2 from the germline V gene are DFQATT and SNEGSKA (reference sequence). J lost 8 bases, V lost 5 bases, and 10 bases had no gene match. CDR3 amino acids: CSAVRDRGSWGYTF. The CDR3 DNA reads TGCAGTGCTGTCCGGGACAGGGGGTCTTGGGGCTACACCTTC.

V gene TRBV6-2 or TRBV6-3 combines with J gene TRBJ1-2; possible D gene TRBD1, 6 bases. Germline V gene lookup returns CDR1 MNHEY and CDR2 SVGEGT. The CDR3 runs to 17 residues. Trimming removed 2 bases at V and 5 bases at J, with 21 bases between. CDR3 residues: CASSYSESGTSNYGYTF. The CDR3, as DNA: TGTGCCAGCAGTTACAGTGAAAGCGGGACAAGCAATTATGGCTACACCTTC.

The chain links TRBV7-2 to TRBJ2-7; D is undetermined. CDR1 and CDR2 from the germline V gene are SGHTA and FQGNSA. V lost 1 base, J lost 0 bases, and 10 bases lay in between. The CDR3 is made up of 15 amino acids. The chain's CDR3 is CASSLGHLASYEQYF. DNA for the CDR3: TGTGCCAGCAGCTTAGGACACCTCGCCTCCTACGAGCAGTACTTC. The variable domain in full, with the rest retrieved from reference TRBV7-2 and TRBJ2-7, is GAGVSQSPSNKVTEKGKDVELRCDPISGHTALYWYRQSLGQGLEFLIYFQGNSAPDKSGLPSDRFSAERTGGSVSTLTIQRTQQEDSAVYLCASSLGHLASYEQYFGPGTRLTVT.

The V and J genes are TRBV7-9 and TRBJ1-1; 7 bases line up with TRBD1. The junction had 8 bases not matched to a gene; V was cut back by 1 base and J by 0 bases. This CDR3 contains 17 residues. CDR1 is SEHNR and CDR2 is FQNEAQ in the germline V gene (reference sequence). The CDR3 is CASSLGRPGQLNTEAFF. DNA for the CDR3: TGTGCCAGCAGCTTAGGTCGACCGGGACAGCTGAACACTGAAGCTTTCTTT.

The chain recombines TRBV20-1 with TRBJ1-2; 7 bases fit TRBD1. Germline-derived CDR1 and CDR2 are DFQATT and SNEGSKA (reference sequence). The CDR3 has 15 residues. V lost 6 bases, J lost 5 bases, and 15 bases stayed unmatched. The CDR3: CSAYRQGSPIYGYTF. In DNA, the CDR3 is TGCAGTGCGTACAGACAGGGAAGCCCTATATATGGCTACACCTTC.

The chain links TRBV6-1 to TRBJ2-3, with D hard to call. The V end was cut by 6 bases, the J end by 2 bases, with 6 bases between. This CDR3 has 12 residues. The germline CDR1 and CDR2 sequences are MNHNS and SASEGT. CDR3 DNA sequence: TGTGCCAGCAGAATCCTCACAGATACGCAGTATTTT. This codes for CASRILTDTQYF.

This chain uses TRBV7-8 with TRBJ2-1; D unclear. Trimming took 2 bases from V and 4 from J, leaving 12 bases between them. Germline V CDR1 and CDR2: SGHVS, FQNEAQ. The CDR3 covers 15 residues. The CDR3 DNA reads as TGTGCCAGCAGCTTAAACCAGATCCCATACAATGAGCAGTTCTTC. Translated: CASSLNQIPYNEQFF.

Points on this clonotype: Given the absence of the conserved phenylalanine or tryptophan at the CDR3 end, a read error is likely. The CDR3 loop reads CASWDRRSGANVLTL. The DNA of the CDR3 is TGTGCCAGCTGGGACAGACGCTCTGGGGCCAACGTCCTGACTCTC. The rearrangement uses TRBV28 and TRBJ2-6, with 7 bases lining up with TRBD1. The CDR3 spans 15 residues. V dropped 8 bases and J dropped 0; count of bases not matched to a gene: 4. Germline CDR1 reads MDHEN; CDR2 reads SYDVKM.

This clonotype came up a few times. The chain has TRBV20-1 and TRBJ1-1; possibly TRBD1 for D (6 bases). V was pared by 3 bases and J by 1 base, with 9 bases between. This CDR3 contains 13 residues. Per the germline V gene, CDR1 is DFQATT and CDR2 is SNEGSKA (reference sequence). CDR3 sequence (DNA): TGCAGTGCTAGCACAGGGCCGAACACTGAAGCTTTCTTT. This gives the protein CSASTGPNTEAFF.

V and J are TRBV15 and TRBJ1-4, with D unclear. The germline V and J ends were trimmed by 1 base and 9 bases, with 12 bases remaining between them. CDR3 length: 14 residues. Looked up from germline, CDR1 is LNHNV and CDR2 is YYDKDF (reference sequence). The CDR3 spells CATSRGQKGKKLFF. The CDR3 region has the DNA TGTGCCACCAGCAGAGGTCAAAAGGGCAAAAAACTGTTTTTT. The full variable domain, in which reference TRBV15 and TRBJ1-4 provide the parts outside the CDR3, is DAMVIQNPRYQVTQFGKPVTLSCSQTLNHNVMYWYQQKSSQAPKLLFHYYDKDFNNEADTPDNFQSRRPNTSFCFLDIRSPGLGDTAMYLCATSRGQKGKKLFFGSGTQLSVL.